This is a list of T cell receptor beta chains from one sample in a study of cytomegalovirus exposure and HLA in healthy donors. Profiled with immunoSEQ multiplex PCR; TCRdb holds only in-frame clones, not every one. This sample has some 120,000 clones, with more than 80% found just once. Sequencing used PBMCs. These receptors all come from a man aged 35-49 years in good health and CMV-seronegative. Both conserved end residues are part of each CDR3. A D gene is named only where the DNA matches it firmly. The listing skips clone size in some rows; elsewhere it reads once, few, many or a size class.

D gene	V gene	J gene	clone size	CDR3 protein	CDR3 DNA
NA	TRBV19	TRBJ1-4	NA	CASSIPDSYATNEKLFF	TGTGCCAGTAGTATTCCGGACAGCTATGCAACTAATGAAAAACTGTTTTTT
NA	TRBV18	TRBJ2-7	NA	CASSPWPEEEQYF	TGTGCCAGCTCACCGTGGCCGGAGGAAGAGCAGTACTTC
TRBD1	TRBV11-3	TRBJ2-1	NA	CASSLDGTGGYNEQFF	TGTGCCAGCAGCTTAGACGGGACAGGGGGGTACAATGAGCAGTTCTTC
NA	TRBV11-2	TRBJ1-4	NA	CASSLYGGATNEKLFF	TGTGCCAGCAGCTTATACGGGGGGGCAACTAATGAAAAACTGTTTTTT
NA	TRBV6-5	TRBJ2-6	NA	CASSYSRGGANVLTF	TGTGCCAGCAGTTACTCGCGGGGTGGGGCCAACGTCCTGACTTTC
TRBD1	TRBV6-6	TRBJ1-5	NA	CASRHRTGEDQPQHF	TGTGCCAGCAGGCACAGGACAGGGGAAGATCAGCCCCAGCATTTT
TRBD1	TRBV5-1	TRBJ2-2	NA	CASSLGTGVTGELFF	TGCGCCAGCAGCTTGGGGACAGGGGTCACCGGGGAGCTGTTTTTT
TRBD1	TRBV2	TRBJ1-1	few	CASTRQGMNTEAFF	TGTGCCAGCACACGACAGGGGATGAACACTGAAGCTTTCTTT
NA	TRBV18	TRBJ2-7	few	CASSPQRSTGFKEQYF	TGTGCCAGCTCCCCCCAGCGATCGACCGGTTTTAAGGAGCAGTACTTC
TRBD2	TRBV7-8	TRBJ2-1	NA	CASSLLAGVQYNEQFF	TGTGCCAGCAGCTTACTGGCGGGGGTACAATACAATGAGCAGTTCTTC
NA	TRBV7-9	TRBJ1-5	NA	CASSLNTGSNQPQHF	TGTGCCAGCAGCTTGAACACAGGAAGCAATCAGCCCCAGCATTTT
TRBD1	TRBV7-2	TRBJ1-1	NA	CASKGQPMNTEAFF	TGTGCCAGCAAGGGACAGCCCATGAACACTGAAGCTTTCTTT
TRBD2	TRBV11-2	TRBJ2-3	NA	CASSLPTSGSVDTQYF	TGTGCCAGCAGCCTCCCGACTAGCGGGAGTGTGGATACGCAGTATTTT
NA	TRBV7-6	TRBJ2-3	NA	CASSLVANTDTQYF	TGTGCCAGCAGCTTAGTCGCGAACACAGATACGCAGTATTTT
TRBD2	TRBV5-1	TRBJ2-5	NA	CASSLGAGGDETQYF	TGCGCCAGCAGCTTGGGAGCGGGAGGGGATGAGACCCAGTACTTC
NA	TRBV29-1	TRBJ2-5	NA	CSVDSGKGETQYF	TGCAGCGTTGATTCAGGGAAGGGAGAGACCCAGTACTTC
NA	TRBV21-1	TRBJ2-7	NA	CASSVAGNSSYEQYF	TGTGCCAGCAGCGTTGCGGGGAACAGCTCCTACGAGCAGTACTTC
TRBD2	TRBV11-1	TRBJ2-1	NA	CASSSGGYNEQFF	TGTGCCAGCAGCTCGGGGGGTTACAATGAGCAGTTCTTC
NA	TRBV6-5	TRBJ1-2	few	CASSYSTGRPNYGYTF	TGTGCCAGCAGTTACTCGACAGGTCGACCGAACTATGGCTACACCTTC
TRBD2	TRBV29-1	TRBJ2-1	NA	CSVDGASGGNEQFF	TGCAGCGTTGACGGCGCTAGCGGGGGCAATGAGCAGTTCTTC
TRBD2	TRBV14	TRBJ2-3	few	CASSLLAGGRYTQYF	TGTGCCAGCAGCCTTCTAGCGGGGGGAAGATATACGCAGTATTTT
TRBD1	TRBV5-6	TRBJ1-5	NA	CASSYWTGLSNQPQHF	TGTGCCAGCAGCTATTGGACAGGACTTAGCAATCAGCCCCAGCATTTT
NA	TRBV2	TRBJ1-5	NA	CASRGPNSNQPQHF	TGTGCCAGCAGGGGGCCCAATAGCAATCAGCCCCAGCATTTT
NA	TRBV6-1	TRBJ2-7	NA	CASSEGLEAGEQYF	TGTGCCAGCAGTGAAGGACTTGAAGCTGGCGAGCAGTACTTC
TRBD1	TRBV2	TRBJ2-5	once	CASSLDRNQETQYF	TGTGCCAGCAGTCTGGACAGGAACCAAGAGACCCAGTACTTC
NA	TRBV28	TRBJ1-2	NA	CASSLGMGRTFYGYTF	TGTGCCAGCAGTTTAGGAATGGGGAGGACCTTTTATGGCTACACCTTC
NA	TRBV5-4	TRBJ1-2	NA	CASSPTPGIGYGYTF	TGTGCCAGCAGCCCTACCCCAGGGATCGGCTATGGCTACACCTTC
NA	TRBV18	TRBJ1-1	few	CASSTGQNTEAFF	TGTGCCAGCTCAACCGGACAGAACACTGAAGCTTTCTTT
NA	TRBV6-1	TRBJ2-5	NA	CASTGGGTQETQYF	TGTGCCAGCACGGGGGGCGGGACCCAAGAGACCCAGTACTTC
NA	TRBV7-9	TRBJ2-1	NA	CASSLSLNNEQFF	TGTGCCAGCAGCTTGTCACTGAACAATGAGCAGTTCTTC
NA	TRBV28	TRBJ1-6	once	CASRGATSPLHF	TGTGCCAGCAGGGGGGCTACTTCACCCCTCCACTTT
NA	TRBV19	TRBJ1-5	NA	CASSDSRGTPQHF	TGTGCCAGTAGTGATTCTAGGGGGACCCCCCAGCATTTT
NA	TRBV7-9	TRBJ1-2	NA	CASSTRDWSYGYTF	TGTGCCAGCAGCACCAGGGACTGGAGCTATGGCTACACCTTC
TRBD2	TRBV2	TRBJ2-1	NA	CASSTGLAGHNEQFF	TGTGCCAGCAGTACGGGACTAGCGGGGCATAATGAGCAGTTCTTC
TRBD2	TRBV9	TRBJ2-1	NA	CASSVEGAGLAGYNEQFF	TGTGCCAGCAGCGTAGAGGGGGCAGGGCTAGCGGGGTACAATGAGCAGTTCTTC
NA	TRBV28	TRBJ1-1	NA	CASSFGGVNTEAFF	TGTGCCAGCAGTTTCGGAGGAGTGAACACTGAAGCTTTCTTT
NA	TRBV30	TRBJ2-5	NA	CAWSRGMSETQYF	TGTGCCTGGAGTCGGGGGATGTCAGAGACCCAGTACTTC
TRBD2	TRBV5-8	TRBJ2-2	NA	CASTSTSWDYKNTGELFF	TGTGCCAGCACCTCCACCAGCTGGGACTACAAGAACACCGGGGAGCTGTTTTTT
TRBD2	TRBV30	TRBJ2-7	NA	CAWSVQLAGDKQYF	TGTGCCTGGAGTGTACAACTAGCGGGAGATAAGCAGTACTTC
TRBD1	TRBV18	TRBJ1-1	NA	CASSPANRGMNTEAFF	TGTGCCAGCTCACCGGCGAACAGGGGGATGAACACTGAAGCTTTCTTT
TRBD1	TRBV30	TRBJ1-2	once	CAWVGQGANYGYTF	TGTGCCTGGGTAGGACAGGGAGCTAACTATGGCTACACCTTC
TRBD2	TRBV5-1	TRBJ2-3	NA	CATSSGISTDTQYF	TGCGCCACCAGTAGCGGGATCAGTACAGATACGCAGTATTTT
NA	TRBV25-1	TRBJ2-3	NA	CASSDGLSTSTDTQYF	TGTGCCAGCAGTGACGGACTAAGCACTAGCACAGATACGCAGTATTTT
TRBD1	TRBV15	TRBJ2-7	NA	CATSVRQGREQYF	TGTGCCACCAGCGTTAGACAGGGGCGGGAGCAGTACTTC
TRBD1	TRBV29-1	TRBJ2-2	NA	CSGLGQGVSTGELFF	TGCAGCGGACTAGGACAGGGGGTTTCCACCGGGGAGCTGTTTTTT
TRBD1	TRBV25-1	TRBJ1-2	NA	CASSGQGSGYGYTF	TGTGCCAGCAGTGGACAGGGATCTGGCTATGGCTACACCTTC
TRBD1	TRBV5-4	TRBJ2-7	few	CASSWGIRQGLGGYEQYF	TGTGCCAGCAGCTGGGGGATTAGACAGGGGCTAGGAGGGTACGAGCAGTACTTC
NA	TRBV30	TRBJ1-5	NA	CAWSVSRGIRSNQPQHF	TGTGCCTGGAGTGTTTCGCGAGGGATTAGAAGCAATCAGCCCCAGCATTTT
NA	TRBV28	TRBJ2-7	few	CASSLWGREAYEQYF	TGTGCCAGCAGTTTATGGGGCAGGGAGGCCTACGAGCAGTACTTC
NA	TRBV6-5	TRBJ1-4	NA	CASSPYSDSEKLFF	TGTGCCAGCAGTCCCTACTCGGACAGCGAAAAACTGTTTTTT
TRBD2	TRBV2	TRBJ2-7	NA	CASSVRGAGEQYF	TGTGCCAGCAGTGTGCGGGGGGCGGGGGAGCAGTACTTC
NA	TRBV14	TRBJ1-1	NA	CASSQGWNTEAFF	TGTGCCAGCAGCCAGGGCTGGAACACTGAAGCTTTCTTT
TRBD2	TRBV19	TRBJ2-3	NA	CASTPREVSTDTQYF	TGTGCCAGTACCCCGCGGGAGGTAAGCACAGATACGCAGTATTTT
TRBD1	TRBV4-2	TRBJ1-5	NA	CASSQELGQGAGGNQPQHF	TGTGCCAGCAGCCAAGAATTGGGACAGGGGGCGGGTGGCAATCAGCCCCAGCATTTT
NA	TRBV4-1	TRBJ1-1	few	CASGDSGGFTEAFF	TGCGCCAGCGGGGACTCGGGGGGGTTCACTGAAGCTTTCTTT
NA	TRBV7-8	TRBJ2-2	NA	CASSGYSTGELFF	TGTGCCAGCAGCGGATACAGTACCGGGGAGCTGTTTTTT
NA	TRBV5-1	TRBJ2-2	NA	CASSTILTGELFF	TGCGCCAGCAGCACCATACTGACCGGGGAGCTGTTTTTT